The T cell receptor (beta chain) under discussion was sequenced for a study of T cell responses to AZD1222 COVID-19 vaccine. The protocol was immunoSEQ multiplex PCR, while the TCRdb copy is restricted to in-frame clones and leaves out a portion. In the table there are roughly 100,000 clones, approximately 87% of which are singletons. This clone was picked up one time. The antigen is undetermined. The study's findings and limits: Only 5 or 6 individuals given AZD1222 were seropositive at baseline. There were mostly white British donors and more females than males, and clonal diversity was possibly underestimated. Repertoire sampling occurred only after the peak T cell response.

From germline, CDR1 is LNHNV and CDR2 YYDKDF (reference sequence). Trimming cost V 4 bases and J 6 bases, with 17 bases left between them. The CDR3 contains 15 residues. Specimen: peripheral blood, collected on day 0 of AZD1222 vaccination. The TCR sequence derives from an adult in good health. This chain joins TRBV15 and TRBJ2-3, with D maybe TRBD1 (6 bases). CDR3 DNA: TGTGCCACCAGCATAGATCGACAGGCTTGGGATACGCAGTATTTT. This sequence encodes CATSIDRQAWDTQYF.